This section outlines one TCR beta chain sequence together with its context. Profiled with immunoSEQ multiplex PCR; TCRdb holds only in-frame clones, not every one. The sample consists of 200,000 to 250,000 clones, roughly 85% of them appearing once. The V gene lost 4 bases and the J gene lost 3 bases, with 16 bases spanning the gap. The CDR3 has 15 amino acids. The V gene's germline CDR1 is KGHSH and CDR2 LQKENI. This sample was taken from a study of blood T cell repertoires in COVID-19. The chain is built from TRBV18 and TRBJ2-7; perhaps TRBD1 as D (6 bases). Sequencing input: peripheral blood. The receptor comes from a man younger than 40 who had recovered from COVID-19. The CDR3 region has the DNA TGTGCCAGCTCACGTCAGTCGGGCAGGGGCTACGAGCAGTACTTC. Its translation is CASSRQSGRGYEQYF. The variable domain in full, with the rest retrieved from reference TRBV18 and TRBJ2-7, is NAGVMQNPRHLVRRRGQEARLRCSPMKGHSHVYWYRQLPEEGLKFMVYLQKENIIDESGMPKERFSAEFPKEGPSILRIQQVVRGDSAAYFCASSRQSGRGYEQYFGPGTRLTVT.